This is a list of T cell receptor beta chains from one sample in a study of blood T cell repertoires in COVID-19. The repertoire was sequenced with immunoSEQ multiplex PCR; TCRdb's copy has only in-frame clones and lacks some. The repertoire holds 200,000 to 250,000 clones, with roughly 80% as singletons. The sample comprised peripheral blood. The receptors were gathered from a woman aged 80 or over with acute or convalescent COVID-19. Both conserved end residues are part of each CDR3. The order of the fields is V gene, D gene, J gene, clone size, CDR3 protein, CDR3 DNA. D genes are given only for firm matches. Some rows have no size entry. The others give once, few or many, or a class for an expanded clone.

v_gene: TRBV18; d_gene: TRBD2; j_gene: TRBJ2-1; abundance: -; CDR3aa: CASSPSGLAGANEQFF; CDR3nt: TGTGCCAGCTCACCATCGGGACTAGCGGGAGCCAATGAGCAGTTCTTC
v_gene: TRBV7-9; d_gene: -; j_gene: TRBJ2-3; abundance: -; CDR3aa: CASSLGRVETDTQYF; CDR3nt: TGTGCCAGCAGCTTAGGGAGGGTAGAAACAGATACGCAGTATTTT
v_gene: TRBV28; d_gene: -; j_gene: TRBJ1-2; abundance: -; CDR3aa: CASSLKVERYYGYTF; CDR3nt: TGTGCCAGCAGTTTAAAGGTCGAGAGGTACTATGGCTACACCTTC
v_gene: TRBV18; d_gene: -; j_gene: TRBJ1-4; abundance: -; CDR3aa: CASSLNTPTATNEKLFF; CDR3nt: TGTGCCAGCTCCCTTAATACCCCGACAGCAACTAATGAAAAACTGTTTTTT
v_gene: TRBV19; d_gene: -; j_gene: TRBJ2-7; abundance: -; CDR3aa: CASSATGQPYEQYF; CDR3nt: TGTGCCAGTAGTGCAACAGGACAGCCCTACGAGCAGTACTTC
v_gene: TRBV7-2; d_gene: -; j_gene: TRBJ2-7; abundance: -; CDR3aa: CASSLHGGHDEQYF; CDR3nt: TGTGCCAGCAGCTTACACGGGGGGCACGACGAGCAGTACTTC
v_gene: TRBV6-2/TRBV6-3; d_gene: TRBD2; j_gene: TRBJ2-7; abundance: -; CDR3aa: CASSILAAYEQYF; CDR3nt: TGTGCCAGCAGTATACTAGCGGCCTACGAGCAGTACTTC
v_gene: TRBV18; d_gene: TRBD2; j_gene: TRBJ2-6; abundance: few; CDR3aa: CASSLSPGLARSGANVLTF; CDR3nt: TGTGCCAGCTCACTCTCGCCGGGACTAGCGCGCTCTGGGGCCAACGTCCTGACTTTC
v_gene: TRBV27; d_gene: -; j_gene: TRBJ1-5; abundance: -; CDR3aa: CASRLIGGPQHF; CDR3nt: TGTGCCAGCAGACTCATCGGAGGGCCCCAGCATTTT
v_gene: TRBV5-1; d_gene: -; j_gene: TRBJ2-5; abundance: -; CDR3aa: CASSSFGLNQETQYF; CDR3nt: TGCGCCAGCTCCTCCTTTGGGCTGAATCAAGAGACCCAGTACTTC
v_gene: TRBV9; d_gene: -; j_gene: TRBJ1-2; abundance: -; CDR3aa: CASSVEGQTNYGYTF; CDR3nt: TGTGCCAGCAGCGTGGAAGGACAGACTAACTATGGCTACACCTTC
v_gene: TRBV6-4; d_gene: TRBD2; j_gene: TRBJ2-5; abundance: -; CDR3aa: CASRERGQETQYF; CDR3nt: TGTGCCAGCAGGGAGCGGGGCCAAGAGACCCAGTACTTC
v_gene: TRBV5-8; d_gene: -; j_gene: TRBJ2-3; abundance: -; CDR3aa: CASSLEGSAPGADTQYF; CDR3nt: TGTGCCAGCAGCTTGGAGGGGTCAGCCCCGGGGGCAGATACGCAGTATTTT
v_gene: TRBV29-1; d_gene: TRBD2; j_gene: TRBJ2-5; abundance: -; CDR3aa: CSVEEAGGSETQYF; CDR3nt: TGCAGCGTTGAAGAAGCGGGGGGATCAGAGACCCAGTACTTC
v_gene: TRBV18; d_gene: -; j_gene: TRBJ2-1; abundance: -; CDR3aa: CASSPPIGDEQFF; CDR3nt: TGTGCCAGCTCACCACCGATCGGAGATGAGCAGTTCTTC
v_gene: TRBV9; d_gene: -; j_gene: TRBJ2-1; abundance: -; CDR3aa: CASSPQGRGVGNEQFF; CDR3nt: TGTGCCAGCAGCCCGCAGGGGAGAGGGGTGGGGAATGAGCAGTTCTTC
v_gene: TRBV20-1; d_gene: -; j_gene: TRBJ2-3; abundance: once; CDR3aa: CSANDGLSLTDTQYF; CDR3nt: TGCAGTGCTAATGATGGACTAAGCCTCACAGATACGCAGTATTTT
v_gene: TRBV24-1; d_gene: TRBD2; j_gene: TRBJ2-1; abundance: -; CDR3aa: CATSGAGEYNEQFF; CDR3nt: TGTGCCACCAGTGGAGCGGGGGAATACAATGAGCAGTTCTTC
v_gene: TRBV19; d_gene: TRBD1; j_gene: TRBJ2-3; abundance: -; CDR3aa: CASSLRRDSNTDTQYF; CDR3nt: TGTGCCAGTAGTCTCCGCCGGGACAGCAACACAGATACGCAGTATTTT
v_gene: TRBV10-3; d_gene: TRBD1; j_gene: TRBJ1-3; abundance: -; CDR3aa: CAISEWGQYLNTIYF; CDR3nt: TGTGCCATCAGTGAGTGGGGACAGTATCTAAACACCATATATTTT
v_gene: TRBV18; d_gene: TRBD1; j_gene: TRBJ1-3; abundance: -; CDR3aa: CASSPQGASGNTIYF; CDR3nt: TGTGCCAGCTCACCACAGGGGGCGAGTGGAAACACCATATATTTT
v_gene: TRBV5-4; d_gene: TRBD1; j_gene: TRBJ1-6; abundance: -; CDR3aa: CASSLDRGLSNSPLHF; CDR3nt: TGTGCCAGCAGCTTGGACAGGGGGCTTAGTAATTCACCCCTCCACTTT
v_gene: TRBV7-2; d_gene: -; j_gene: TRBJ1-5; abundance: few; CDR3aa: CASSWDGSYNQPQHF; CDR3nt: TGTGCCAGCAGCTGGGACGGGAGTTACAATCAGCCCCAGCATTTT
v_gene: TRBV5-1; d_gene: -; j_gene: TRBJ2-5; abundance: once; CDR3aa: CASSFSSQETQYF; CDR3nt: TGCGCCAGCAGCTTCTCCAGCCAAGAGACCCAGTACTTC
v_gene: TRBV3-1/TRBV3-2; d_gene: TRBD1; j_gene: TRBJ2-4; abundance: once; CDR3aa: CASSPGQGIAKNIQYF; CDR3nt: TGTGCCAGCAGCCCCGGACAGGGGATAGCCAAAAACATTCAGTACTTC
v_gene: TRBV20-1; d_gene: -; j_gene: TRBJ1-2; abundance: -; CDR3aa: CSAKAGDGYTF; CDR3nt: TGCAGTGCTAAGGCGGGTGATGGCTACACCTTC
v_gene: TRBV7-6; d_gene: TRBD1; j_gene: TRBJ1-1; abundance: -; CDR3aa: CASSQFQGAGNTEAFF; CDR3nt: TGTGCCAGCAGCCAATTTCAGGGGGCCGGGAACACTGAAGCTTTCTTT
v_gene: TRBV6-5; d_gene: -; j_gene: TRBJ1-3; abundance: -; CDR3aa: CASTGVLSSGNTIYF; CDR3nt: TGTGCCAGCACCGGGGTCTTGAGCTCTGGAAACACCATATATTTT
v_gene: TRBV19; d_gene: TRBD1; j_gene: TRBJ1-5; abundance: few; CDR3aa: CASNRGAIREPQHF; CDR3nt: TGTGCCAGTAACAGGGGGGCGATTCGGGAGCCCCAGCATTTT
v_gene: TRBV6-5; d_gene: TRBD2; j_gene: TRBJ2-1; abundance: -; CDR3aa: CASSYEAGVREQFF; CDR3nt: TGTGCCAGCAGTTATGAAGCGGGAGTACGAGAGCAGTTCTTC
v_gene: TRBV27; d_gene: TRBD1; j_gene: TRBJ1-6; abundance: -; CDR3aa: CASSFGGQGNSPLHF; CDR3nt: TGTGCCAGCAGTTTTGGGGGACAGGGGAATTCACCCCTCCACTTT
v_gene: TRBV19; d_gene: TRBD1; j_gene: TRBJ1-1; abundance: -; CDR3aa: CASSIGRGTQGAFF; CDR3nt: TGTGCCAGTAGTATCGGCAGGGGGACCCAGGGGGCTTTCTTT
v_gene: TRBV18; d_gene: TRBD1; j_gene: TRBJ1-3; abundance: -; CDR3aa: CASSLNRGTSGNTIYF; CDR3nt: TGTGCCAGCTCGCTGAACAGGGGCACCTCTGGAAACACCATATATTTT
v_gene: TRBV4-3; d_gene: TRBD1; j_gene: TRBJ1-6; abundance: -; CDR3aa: CASSQGGTGPSYNSPLHF; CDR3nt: TGCGCCAGCAGCCAAGGGGGGACAGGGCCCTCCTATAATTCACCCCTCCACTTT
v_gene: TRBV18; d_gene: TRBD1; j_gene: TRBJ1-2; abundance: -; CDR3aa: CASSRNSGQGMSGYTF; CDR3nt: TGTGCCAGCTCACGCAACTCTGGACAGGGTATGAGCGGCTACACCTTC
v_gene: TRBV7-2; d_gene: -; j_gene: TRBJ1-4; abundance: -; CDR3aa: CASSPGRAGEKLFF; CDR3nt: TGTGCCAGCAGCCCCGGGAGGGCGGGTGAAAAACTGTTTTTT
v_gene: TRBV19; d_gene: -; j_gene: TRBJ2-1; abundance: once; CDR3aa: CASSGGGAVNSYNEQFF; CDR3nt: TGTGCCAGTAGTGGTGGGGGGGCCGTTAATTCCTACAATGAGCAGTTCTTC
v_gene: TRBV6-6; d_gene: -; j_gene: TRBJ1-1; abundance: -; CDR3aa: CASSKTNTGSIEAFF; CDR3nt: TGTGCCAGCAGTAAGACTAATACAGGGTCCATTGAAGCTTTCTTT
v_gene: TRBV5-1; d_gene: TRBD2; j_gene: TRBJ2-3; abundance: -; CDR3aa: CASSPGLPTDTQYF; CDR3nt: TGCGCCAGCAGCCCGGGACTACCCACAGATACGCAGTATTTT
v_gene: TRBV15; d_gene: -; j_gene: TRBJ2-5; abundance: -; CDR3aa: CATSRDVYAGETQYF; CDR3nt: TGTGCCACCAGCAGAGATGTCTACGCAGGCGAGACCCAGTACTTC
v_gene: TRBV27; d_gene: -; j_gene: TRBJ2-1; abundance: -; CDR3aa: CASSLGQRSNNEQFF; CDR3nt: TGTGCCAGCAGTTTAGGCCAGAGGAGCAACAATGAGCAGTTCTTC
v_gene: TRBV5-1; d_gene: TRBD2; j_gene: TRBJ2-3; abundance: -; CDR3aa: CASSPRGIAGQSTDTQYF; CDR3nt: TGCGCCAGCAGCCCGAGGGGCATAGCGGGGCAAAGCACAGATACGCAGTATTTT
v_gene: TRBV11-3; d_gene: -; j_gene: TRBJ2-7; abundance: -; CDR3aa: CASSLEYPFSYEQYF; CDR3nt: TGTGCCAGCAGCTTAGAGTATCCCTTCTCCTACGAGCAGTACTTC
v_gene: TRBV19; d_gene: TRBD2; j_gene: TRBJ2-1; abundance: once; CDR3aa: CASSPSWRGASYNEQFF; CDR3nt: TGTGCCAGTAGCCCCTCCTGGCGGGGGGCCTCCTACAATGAGCAGTTCTTC
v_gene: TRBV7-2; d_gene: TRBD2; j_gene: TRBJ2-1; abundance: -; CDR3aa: CASSSSGASGSSYNEQFF; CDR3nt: TGTGCCAGCAGCTCCAGCGGGGCTAGCGGAAGCTCCTACAATGAGCAGTTCTTC
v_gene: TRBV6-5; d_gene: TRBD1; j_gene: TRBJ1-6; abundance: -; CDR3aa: CASSYETGVTSPLHF; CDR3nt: TGTGCCAGCAGCTACGAGACAGGGGTCACTTCACCCCTCCACTTT
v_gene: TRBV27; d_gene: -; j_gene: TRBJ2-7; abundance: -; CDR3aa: CASSLSGQGYLYEQYF; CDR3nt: TGTGCCAGCAGTTTATCGGGGCAGGGGTACCTCTACGAGCAGTACTTC
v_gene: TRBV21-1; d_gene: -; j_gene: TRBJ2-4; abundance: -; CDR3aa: CASSKSGIGLAKNIQYF; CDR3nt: TGTGCCAGCAGCAAATCGGGGATAGGGTTAGCCAAAAACATTCAGTACTTC
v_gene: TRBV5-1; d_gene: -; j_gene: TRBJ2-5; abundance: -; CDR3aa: CASSLATMRETQYF; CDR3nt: TGCGCCAGCAGCTTGGCAACTATGCGCGAGACCCAGTACTTC
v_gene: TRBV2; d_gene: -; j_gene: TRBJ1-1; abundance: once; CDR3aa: CASSAGGRGEAFF; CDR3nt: TGTGCCAGCAGTGCGGGAGGGAGGGGAGAAGCTTTCTTT
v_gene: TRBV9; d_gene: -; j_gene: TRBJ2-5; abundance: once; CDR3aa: CASSVVLGGGQETQYF; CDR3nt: TGTGCCAGCAGCGTAGTTCTGGGAGGGGGTCAAGAGACCCAGTACTTC
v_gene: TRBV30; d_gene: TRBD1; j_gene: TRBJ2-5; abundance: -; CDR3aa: CAWSVGTAQETQYF; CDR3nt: TGTGCCTGGAGTGTAGGGACAGCACAAGAGACCCAGTACTTC